These T cell receptor beta chains were read from a single sample in a study of blood T cell repertoires in COVID-19. Measured with immunoSEQ multiplex PCR; TCRdb has only the in-frame clones, and not every one. The sample has about 62,000 clones; around 89% are singletons. The sequenced sample consisted of peripheral blood. The receptors originated from a woman aged 55-75 years with acute or convalescent COVID-19. CDR3s include the opening cysteine and the closing phenylalanine or tryptophan. A D gene is named only where the DNA matches it firmly. Only some rows state a clone size, as once, few, many or a class for expanded clones.

>TRBV10-3|TRBJ1-2|-|-
CAISDQGYYGYTF
TGTGCCATCAGTGACCAGGGGTACTATGGCTACACCTTC
>TRBV6-5|TRBJ1-6|-|few
CASSPRVNYNSPLHF
TGTGCCAGCAGTCCCCGGGTCAACTATAATTCACCCCTCCACTTT
>TRBV5-6|TRBJ2-1|TRBD2|-
CASSTLPRPGLGPPFEQFF
TGTGCCAGCAGCACCCTACCTCGACCGGGACTAGGTCCCCCGTTTGAGCAGTTCTTC
>TRBV7-2|TRBJ2-5|TRBD1|-
CASSPWTGAGETQYF
TGTGCCAGCAGCCCTTGGACAGGGGCCGGAGAGACCCAGTACTTC
>TRBV12-5|TRBJ2-1|TRBD1|-
CASGRGQGGNEQFF
TGTGCTAGTGGACGAGGACAGGGGGGCAATGAGCAGTTCTTC
>TRBV10-1|TRBJ1-1|TRBD1|-
CASKGQQNTEAFF
TGCGCCAGTAAGGGACAGCAGAACACTGAAGCTTTCTTT
>TRBV28|TRBJ1-2|TRBD1|-
CASSPNRGYYGYTF
TGTGCCAGCAGTCCTAACAGGGGTTACTATGGCTACACCTTC
>TRBV7-6|TRBJ2-1|TRBD1|few
CASSPRQGGEAEQFF
TGTGCCAGCAGCCCCCGACAGGGGGGAGAAGCGGAGCAGTTCTTC
>TRBV10-3|TRBJ1-5|TRBD1|-
CAISEVGTGGTQPQHF
TGTGCCATCAGTGAGGTGGGGACAGGGGGCACTCAGCCCCAGCATTTT
>TRBV5-1|TRBJ2-1|TRBD2|-
CASSLEAGDYNEQFF
TGCGCCAGCAGCTTAGAAGCGGGAGATTACAATGAGCAGTTCTTC
>TRBV7-9|TRBJ2-1|-|-
CASSEDRGGSRGWQFF
TGTGCCAGCAGCGAGGACAGAGGGGGTTCCAGGGGATGGCAGTTCTTC
>TRBV5-6|TRBJ1-2|-|-
CASSPRTPGGYGYTF
TGTGCCAGCAGCCCTCGGACACCGGGGGGGTATGGCTACACCTTC
>TRBV19|TRBJ1-5|-|-
CASSIRGLGNQPQHF
TGTGCCAGTAGTATAAGGGGTCTCGGCAATCAGCCCCAGCATTTT
>TRBV5-1|TRBJ2-1|TRBD1|-
CASSRGRVGTGTYNEQFF
TGCGCCAGCAGCCGTGGCAGGGTCGGGACAGGGACCTACAATGAGCAGTTCTTC
>TRBV9|TRBJ1-2|TRBD1|-
CASRGTGLYGYTF
TGTGCCAGCAGAGGGACAGGGCTTTATGGCTACACCTTC
>TRBV5-1|TRBJ2-2|-|once
CASSTMTAPGELFF
TGCGCCAGCAGCACCATGACTGCCCCGGGGGAGCTGTTTTTT
>TRBV25-1|TRBJ2-1|-|-
CASKEGRGEQFF
TGTGCCAGCAAAGAAGGGCGGGGTGAGCAGTTCTTC
>TRBV19|TRBJ2-4|-|-
CASSGSFIQYF
TGTGCCAGTAGTGGGAGTTTCATTCAGTACTTC
>TRBV6-2/TRBV6-3|TRBJ1-1|TRBD1|-
CASSLLTGTEAFF
TGTGCCAGCAGTTTACTGACAGGGACCGAAGCTTTCTTT
>TRBV24-1|TRBJ2-3|TRBD1|-
CATSADRGTDTQYF
TGTGCCACCAGTGCGGACAGGGGAACAGATACGCAGTATTTT